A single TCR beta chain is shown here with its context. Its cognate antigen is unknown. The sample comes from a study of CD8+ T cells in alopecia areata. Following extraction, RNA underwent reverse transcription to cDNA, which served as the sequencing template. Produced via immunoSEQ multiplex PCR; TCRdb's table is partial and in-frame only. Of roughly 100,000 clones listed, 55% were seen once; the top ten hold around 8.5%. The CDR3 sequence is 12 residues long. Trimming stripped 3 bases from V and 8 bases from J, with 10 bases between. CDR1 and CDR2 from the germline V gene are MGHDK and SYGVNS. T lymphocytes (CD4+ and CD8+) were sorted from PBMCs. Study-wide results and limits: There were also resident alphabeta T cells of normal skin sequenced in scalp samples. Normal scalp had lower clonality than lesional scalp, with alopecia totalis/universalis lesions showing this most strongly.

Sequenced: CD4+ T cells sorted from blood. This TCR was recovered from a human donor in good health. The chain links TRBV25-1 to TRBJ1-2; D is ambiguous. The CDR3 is CASSDRGNGYTF. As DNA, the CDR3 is TGTGCCAGCAGTGACCGGGGAAACGGCTACACCTTC.